Shown below are 6 T cell receptor beta chains from a single sample sequenced in a study of blood T cell repertoires in COVID-19 (TCRdb year 2020). The library was generated by the immunoSEQ multiplex PCR assay. TCRdb holds this immuneACCESS table with in-frame rearrangements only. Some clones are missing; in checked studies, unresolved V genes explain under half, and the rest has no known cause. This sample has about 480,000 clones in its table, and 75% to 90% of those were observed once. The ten largest clones add up to roughly 0.9% of the sample. Material for sequencing was peripheral blood. The source of these receptors is a man aged 18-30 years with COVID-19, enrolled during active disease.

The V call is TRBV7-3, the J call TRBJ1-1; perhaps TRBD1 as D (5 bases). Germline lookup yields CDR1 SGHTA and CDR2 FQGTGA. V lost 1 base, J lost 1 base, and 10 bases lay in between. This CDR3 spans 15 amino acids. CDR3 amino acids: CASSLIGGSNTEAFF. As DNA, the CDR3 is TGTGCCAGCAGCTTAATCGGGGGATCGAACACTGAAGCTTTCTTT.

This clone occurred a few times. V and J are TRBV19 and TRBJ1-6; D gene unclear. The CDR3 has 14 residues. V shed 5 bases and J shed 0 bases, with 5 bases lying between them. Germline V gives CDR1 LNHDA, CDR2 SQIVND (reference sequence). CDR3 sequence (DNA): TGTGCCAGTAGTTACAGCTCCTATAATTCACCCCTCCACTTT. Amino acids: CASSYSSYNSPLHF. The full variable domain, in which reference TRBV19 and TRBJ1-6 provide the parts outside the CDR3, is DGGITQSPKYLFRKEGQNVTLSCEQNLNHDAMYWYRQDPGQGLRLIYYSQIVNDFQKGDIAEGYSVSREKKESFPLTVTSAQKNPTAFYLCASSYSSYNSPLHFGNGTRLTVT.

This chain links TRBV9 with TRBJ1-2, with 11 bases identical to TRBD1. Germline CDR1 reads SGDLS; CDR2 reads YYNGEE. The V segment lost 5 bases and the J segment 6 bases; nucleotides outside the gene matches: 3. The CDR3 extends over 13 amino acids. The CDR3 DNA sequence: TGTGCCAGCAGACGGACAGGGGGCAATGGCTACACCTTC. It yields the protein CASRRTGGNGYTF.

The DNA of the CDR3 is TGTGCCAGCAGCTTAGGATCGTGGGGGGGCCGTGGCAATGAGCAGTTCTTC. Translated: CASSLGSWGGRGNEQFF. The V gene is TRBV11-2, the J gene TRBJ2-1; the D gene is possibly TRBD2 (7 bases). Germline-derived CDR1 and CDR2 are SGHAT and FQNNGV. V dropped 1 base and J dropped 6 bases, with 19 bases sitting between them. This CDR3 comprises 17 residues.

The chain joins TRBV6-2 or TRBV6-3 to TRBJ2-7; 11 bases map to TRBD1. CDR3 length: 15 amino acids. Germline V gene lookup returns CDR1 MNHEY and CDR2 SVGEGT. J lost 13 bases, V lost 2 bases, and 13 bases had no gene match. DNA of the CDR3: TGTGCCAGCAGTTACCCTCCAGGACAGGGGGCGCTTTTTTACTTC. Protein sequence: CASSYPPGQGALFYF.

The rearrangement links TRBV11-2 to TRBJ2-5; TRBD2 matches 12 bases. V shed 5 bases and J 0 bases; nucleotides not matched to a gene: 4. Germline V lookup: CDR1 SGHAT, CDR2 FQNNGV. This CDR3 comprises 16 residues. CDR3: CASSLGTSGYQETQYF. The CDR3 DNA reads as TGTGCCAGCAGCCTGGGGACTAGCGGGTACCAAGAGACCCAGTACTTC.